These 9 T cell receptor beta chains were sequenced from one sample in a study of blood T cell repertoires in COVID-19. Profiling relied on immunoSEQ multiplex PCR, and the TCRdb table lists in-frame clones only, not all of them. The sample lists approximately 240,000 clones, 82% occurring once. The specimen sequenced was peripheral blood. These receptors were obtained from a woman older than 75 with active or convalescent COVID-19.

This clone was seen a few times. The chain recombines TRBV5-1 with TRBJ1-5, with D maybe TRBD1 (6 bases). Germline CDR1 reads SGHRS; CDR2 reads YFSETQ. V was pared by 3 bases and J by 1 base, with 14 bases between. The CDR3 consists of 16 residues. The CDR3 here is CASSSEPQGSNQPQHF. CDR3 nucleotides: TGCGCCAGCAGCTCCGAGCCGCAGGGGAGCAATCAGCCCCAGCATTTT.

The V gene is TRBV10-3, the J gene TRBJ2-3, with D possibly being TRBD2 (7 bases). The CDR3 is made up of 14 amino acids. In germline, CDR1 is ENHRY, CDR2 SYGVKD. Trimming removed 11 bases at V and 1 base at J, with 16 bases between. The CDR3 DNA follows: TGTGCCGAAATACCGGGGGGCCGCACAGATACGCAGTATTTT. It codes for CAEIPGGRTDTQYF.

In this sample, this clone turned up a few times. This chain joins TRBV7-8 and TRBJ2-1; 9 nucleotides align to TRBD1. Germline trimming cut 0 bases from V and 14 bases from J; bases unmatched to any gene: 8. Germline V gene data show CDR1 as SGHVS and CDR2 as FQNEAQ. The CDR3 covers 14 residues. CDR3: CASSLAPDRGKEFF. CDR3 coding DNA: TGTGCCAGCAGCTTAGCCCCCGACAGGGGGAAAGAGTTCTTC.

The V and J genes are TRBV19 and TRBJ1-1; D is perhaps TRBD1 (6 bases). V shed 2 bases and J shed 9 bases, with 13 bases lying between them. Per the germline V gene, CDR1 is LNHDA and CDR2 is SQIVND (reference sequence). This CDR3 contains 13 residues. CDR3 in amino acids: CASSIRQATKAFF. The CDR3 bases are TGTGCCAGTAGTATACGACAGGCCACGAAAGCTTTCTTT.

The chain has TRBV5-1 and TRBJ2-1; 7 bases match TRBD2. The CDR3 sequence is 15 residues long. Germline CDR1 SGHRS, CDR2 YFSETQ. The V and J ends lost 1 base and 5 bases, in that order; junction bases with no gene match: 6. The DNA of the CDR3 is TGCGCCAGCAGCTTGATCCTTAGCGGGCACAATGAGCAGTTCTTC. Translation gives CASSLILSGHNEQFF.

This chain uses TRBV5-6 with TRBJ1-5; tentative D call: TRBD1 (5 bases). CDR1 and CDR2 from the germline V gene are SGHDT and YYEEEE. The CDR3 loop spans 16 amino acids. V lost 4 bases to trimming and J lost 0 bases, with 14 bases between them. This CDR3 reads CASSPGGPYSNQPQHF. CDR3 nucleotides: TGTGCCAGCAGCCCCGGGGGACCGTATAGCAATCAGCCCCAGCATTTT.

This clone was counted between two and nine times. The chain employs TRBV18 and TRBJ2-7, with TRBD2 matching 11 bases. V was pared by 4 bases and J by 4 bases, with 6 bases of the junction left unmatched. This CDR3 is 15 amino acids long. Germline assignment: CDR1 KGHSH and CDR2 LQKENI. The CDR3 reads CASSQGLAEFYEQYF. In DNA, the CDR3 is TGTGCCAGCTCACAGGGACTAGCGGAGTTTTACGAGCAGTACTTC. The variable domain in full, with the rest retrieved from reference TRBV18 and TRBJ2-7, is NAGVMQNPRHLVRRRGQEARLRCSPMKGHSHVYWYRQLPEEGLKFMVYLQKENIIDESGMPKERFSAEFPKEGPSILRIQQVVRGDSAAYFCASSQGLAEFYEQYFGPGTRLTVT.

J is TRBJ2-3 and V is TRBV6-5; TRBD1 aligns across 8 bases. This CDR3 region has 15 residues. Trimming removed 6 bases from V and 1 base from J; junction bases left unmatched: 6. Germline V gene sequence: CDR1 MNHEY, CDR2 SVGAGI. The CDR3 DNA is TGTGCCAGCAGGGACAGGGTATCGGGCACAGATACGCAGTATTTT. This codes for CASRDRVSGTDTQYF.

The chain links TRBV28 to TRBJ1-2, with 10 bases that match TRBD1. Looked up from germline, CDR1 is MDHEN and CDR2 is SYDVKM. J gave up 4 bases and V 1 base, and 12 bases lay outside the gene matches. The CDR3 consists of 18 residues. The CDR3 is CASSLYAGTGALGYGYTF. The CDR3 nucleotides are TGTGCCAGCAGTTTATACGCAGGGACAGGGGCCCTTGGCTATGGCTACACCTTC.